This entry lists 8 T cell receptor beta chains sequenced from one sample in a study of cytomegalovirus exposure and HLA in healthy donors. PCR amplification relied on 60 Vbeta primers (plus 13 Jbeta primers). TCRdb's table, derived via immunoSEQ multiplex PCR, lists solely in-frame clones and lacks some. The table has 200,000 or so clones, approximately 78% seen once. Sequencing was done on a sample of PBMCs. These receptors all come from a male donor in good health and CMV-seronegative.

The V gene is TRBV27, the J gene TRBJ2-5; D might be TRBD2 (6 bases). Trimming removed 10 bases at V and 1 base at J, with 19 bases between. CDR1 is MNHEY, CDR2 SMNVEV, per germline (reference sequence). The CDR3 is made up of 15 amino acids. The CDR3 here is CATAEGLSFQETQYF. For the CDR3, the DNA is TGTGCCACCGCGGAGGGACTGTCTTTCCAAGAGACCCAGTACTTC.

The gene calls are TRBV2 and TRBJ2-1, with 16 bases identical to TRBD2. Trimming removed 6 bases from V and 8 bases from J; junction bases left unmatched: 4. Looked up from germline, CDR1 is SNHLY and CDR2 is FYNNEI. CDR3 length: 15 amino acids. The CDR3, as DNA: TGTGCCAGCAGACTCGGGACTAGCGGGAGGGATGAGCAGTTCTTC. Translated, it gives CASRLGTSGRDEQFF.

The J gene is TRBJ1-1, the V gene TRBV6-1; D gene ambiguous. The CDR3 length is 10 residues. Trimming took 5 bases from V and 8 from J, leaving 6 bases between them. Per germline, CDR1 MNHNS and CDR2 SASEGT. The CDR3 is CASSRTEAFF. The CDR3, as DNA: TGTGCCAGCAGTAGAACAGAAGCTTTCTTT.

This rearrangement joins TRBV19 to TRBJ2-4, with 7 bases identical to TRBD2. Germline V gene lookup returns CDR1 LNHDA and CDR2 SQIVND (reference sequence). Losses at the gene ends were 6 bases for V and 2 bases for J; bases not matched to a gene: 4. The CDR3 has 14 amino acids. In nucleotides, the CDR3 is TGTGCCAGTAGGGGACTAACTACCAAAAACATTCAGTACTTC. Its protein product is CASRGLTTKNIQYF.

This chain connects TRBV1 to TRBJ2-5; TRBD2, as called in the table, went unchecked against the DNA. TRBV1 represents a pseudogene. The CDR3 has 20 amino acids. The CDR3 DNA sequence: TGCACCAGCAGCCAACCGGCTCTTACTAGCGGGAGGTTTGGTTGGGAGACCCAGTACTTC. The encoded protein is CTSSQPALTSGRFGWETQYF.

This clone came up once. This sequence joins TRBV6-5 and TRBJ2-2, with D possibly matching TRBD1 (6 bases). V was clipped by 6 bases and J by 5 bases, with 16 bases between them. This CDR3 contains 15 residues. The germline V gene encodes CDR1 MNHEY and CDR2 SVGAGI. The CDR3 bases are TGTGCCAGCAGAAAAACAGGGCTACGAACCGGGGAGCTGTTTTTT. This gives the protein CASRKTGLRTGELFF.

The V and J genes are TRBV10-3 and TRBJ2-4, with TRBD2 as a possible D gene (7 bases). V was cut by 3 bases and J by 3 bases, with 12 bases left in between. The CDR3 spans 15 residues. Per the germline V gene, CDR1 is ENHRY and CDR2 is SYGVKD. CDR3 amino acids: CAISDGGGNKNIQYF. The CDR3 coding sequence is TGTGCCATCAGTGACGGCGGGGGCAACAAAAACATTCAGTACTTC.

This clone turned up a few times. The chain links TRBV5-6 to TRBJ2-7, with 7 bases fitting TRBD1. The V segment lost 1 base and the J segment 3 bases; nucleotides outside the gene matches: 10. Germline lookup yields CDR1 SGHDT and CDR2 YYEEEE. The CDR3 totals 16 residues. In DNA form, the CDR3 reads TGTGCCAGCAGCTTGCGCCCGGGACAGAGCCTCTACGAGCAGTACTTC. Translating gives CASSLRPGQSLYEQYF.